This TCR beta chain is drawn from a study of breast tumors, draining lymph nodes, adjacent tissues. TCRdb ran MiXCR on the multiplex PCR reads and lists one entry per CDR3 protein. The top ten hold under 1.5% of the sample, which has some 100,000 distinct CDR3 sequences, about 20% seen once. This clonotype was detected many times. Per germline, CDR1 DFQATT and CDR2 SNEGSKA (reference sequence). The CDR3 covers 14 residues. V dropped 5 bases and J dropped 0 bases, with 12 bases sitting between them. The lymph nodes were axillary draining lymph nodes from breast cancer patients. This sequence joins TRBV20-1 and TRBJ2-3; D may correspond to TRBD1 or TRBD2 (6 bases each). The TCR was taken from a female donor with breast cancer. Some clones in this sample may be carry-over from other donors' samples. Sample: axillary lymph node tissue. For the CDR3, the DNA is TGCAGTGCTTACCGGGGGCAAAGCACAGATACGCAGTATTTT. Translated: CSAYRGQSTDTQYF.